Following are 10 T cell receptor beta chains from one sample sequenced in a study of blood T cell repertoires in COVID-19. Assay: immunoSEQ multiplex PCR; the TCRdb copy retains only in-frame clones and omits some. The sample yields around 250,000 clones, roughly 80% seen once. Sequencing was performed on peripheral blood. Receptor source: a man aged 50 to 59 with active or convalescent COVID-19.

This chain connects TRBV27 to TRBJ2-7; tentative D call: TRBD2 (5 bases). Germline values: CDR1 MNHEY, CDR2 SMNVEV (reference sequence). The V and J ends lost 4 bases and 3 bases respectively, with 13 bases between them. The CDR3 runs to 14 residues. The chain's CDR3 is CASSWSSGVYEQYF. CDR3 nucleotides: TGTGCCAGCAGTTGGTCATCCGGGGTCTACGAGCAGTACTTC.

The chain employs TRBV7-6 and TRBJ2-7, with 11 bases matching TRBD1. Germline CDR1 is SGHVS and CDR2 is FNYEAQ. This CDR3 has 14 residues. V lost 5 bases to trimming and J lost 6 bases; unmatched junction nucleotides: 6. The CDR3 DNA reads TGTGCCAGCAGCCCCCGGACAGGGGGCTCCGAGCAGTACTTC. It is translated as CASSPRTGGSEQYF.

This chain uses TRBV11-2 with TRBJ1-6, with 7 bases that match TRBD1. V was pared by 5 bases and J by 7 bases, with 8 bases of the junction left unmatched. This CDR3 has 15 residues. The V gene's germline CDR1 is SGHAT and CDR2 FQNNGV. The chain's CDR3 is CASSQQGLGNSPLHF. As DNA, the CDR3 is TGTGCCAGCAGCCAACAGGGGCTGGGAAATTCACCCCTCCACTTT.

Concerning this clone itself: The same CDR3 is also encoded by other DNA sequences in this sample. The J gene is TRBJ1-1, the V gene TRBV12-3 or TRBV12-4; D call uncertain. V lost 6 bases and J lost 0, with 8 bases in between. CDR3 length equals 13 residues. CDR3 coding DNA: TGTGCCAGCAGCCGCACAGTGAACACTGAAGCTTTCTTT. This translates into CASSRTVNTEAFF.

A single count supports this clone. The gene calls are TRBV5-8 and TRBJ1-1; D is undetermined. Germline V gene data show CDR1 as SGHTS and CDR2 as YDEGEE. CDR3 length: 11 amino acids. Trimming removed 7 bases from V and 7 bases from J, with 11 bases in between. CDR3 protein: CASRRSSEAFF. The CDR3 DNA is TGTGCCAGCCGAAGGTCTAGTGAAGCTTTCTTT.

The chain carries TRBV2 and TRBJ2-2, with 8 bases fitting TRBD2. V trimming: 2 bases; J trimming: 2 bases; junction bases outside the gene matches: 4. Germline lookup yields CDR1 SNHLY and CDR2 FYNNEI. The CDR3 loop spans 16 amino acids. This chain's CDR3 is CASSETGGYNTGELFF. DNA of the CDR3: TGTGCCAGCAGTGAAACGGGAGGGTATAACACCGGGGAGCTGTTTTTT.

The chain uses TRBV28 and TRBJ2-5, with 7 bases identical to TRBD1. This CDR3 spans 15 amino acids. After removal of 8 bases from V and 1 base from J, the junction contained 10 bases not matched to a gene. CDR1 is MDHEN and CDR2 is SYDVKM in the germline V gene. CDR3 amino acids: CASSARDRAQETQYF. The CDR3 DNA reads TGTGCCAGCTCAGCCAGGGACAGAGCCCAAGAGACCCAGTACTTC. The full variable domain, completed using reference TRBV28 and TRBJ2-5, is DVKVTQSSRYLVKRTGEKVFLECVQDMDHENMFWYRQDPGLGLRLIYFSYDVKMKEKGDIPEGYSVSREKKERFSLILESASTNQTSMYLCASSARDRAQETQYFGPGTRLLVL.

This clone came up once. The chain links TRBV5-1 to TRBJ1-1; 10 bases align to TRBD1. Germline CDR1 is SGHRS and CDR2 is YFSETQ. The CDR3 has 17 residues. The V segment lost 1 base and the J segment 0 bases; nucleotides outside the gene matches: 6. CDR3 sequence (DNA): TGCGCCAGCAGCTTGAGCGACAGGGGGCTCGTGAACACTGAAGCTTTCTTT. It is translated as CASSLSDRGLVNTEAFF.

This clone was detected once. V is TRBV19 and J is TRBJ1-2, with D maybe TRBD1 (6 bases). This CDR3 is 15 amino acids long. Germline CDR1 LNHDA, CDR2 SQIVND (reference sequence). Between the trimmed V and J ends, which lost 3 bases and 0 bases, there was a span of 11 bases. The DNA for the CDR3 is TGTGCCAGTAGTATGGGACAATCAACTAACTATGGCTACACCTTC. Its protein is CASSMGQSTNYGYTF.

In this sample, this clone turned up a few times. The CDR3 DNA is TGTGCCAGCAGTCCGCCCCTCCAGCGAGCCTACAATGAGCAGTTCTTC. Amino acids: CASSPPLQRAYNEQFF. V usage is TRBV28 and J usage is TRBJ2-1, with unresolved D. The CDR3 covers 16 residues. The V gene's germline CDR1 is MDHEN and CDR2 SYDVKM. V lost 5 bases and J 2 bases, leaving 16 bases between the germline ends.